This T cell receptor (beta chain) was captured in a study of T cells after yellow fever vaccination. Study-wide results and limits: The bulk population could contribute abundant contaminating clonotypes to FACS-sorted repertoires. Clonotypes shared by both compartments, CD4 and CD8, made up a small share.

TCR cDNA, made by 5'RACE template switching, carried an added universal primer site and UMIs. TCRdb processed the 5' RACE reads anew with MiXCR; each CDR3 protein has one entry. The profile shows 140,000 to 150,000 distinct CDR3 sequences, just over 6.5% of them singletons. In this sample, this clonotype turned up a few times. Its antigen is currently unknown. V shed 4 bases, J shed 8 bases, and the junction held 13 bases outside the gene matches. Germline-derived CDR1 and CDR2 are SGHRS and YFSETQ. CDR3 length equals 18 residues. The source of this sequence is a man aged 25 to 40 who received the YFV17D yellow fever vaccine. The chain recombines TRBV5-1 with TRBJ2-1; 15 positions match TRBD2. The specimen comprised CD4+ T cells sorted from PBMCs, sampled 10 days after the yellow fever booster vaccination. The CDR3 protein is CASSPGLAGGGLRDEQFF. CDR3 DNA sequence: TGCGCCAGCAGCCCTGGACTAGCGGGAGGGGGCCTTCGGGATGAGCAGTTCTTC. The complete variable domain, with remaining parts taken from reference TRBV5-1 and TRBJ2-1, reads KAGVTQTPRYLIKTRGQQVTLSCSPISGHRSVSWYQQTPGQGLQFLFEYFSETQRNKGNFPGRFSGRQFSNSRSEMNVSTLELGDSALYLCASSPGLAGGGLRDEQFFGPGTRLTVL.